The rows below give T cell receptor beta chains drawn from one sample of a study of radiation and T cells in renal cell carcinoma. Profiled with immunoSEQ multiplex PCR; TCRdb holds only in-frame clones, not every one. The profile shows some 100,000 clones, 82% of them singletons. The input for sequencing was blood, taken from a patient whose treatment included radiotherapy and nephrectomy. The receptors shown here come from a man aged 60 to 69 with renal cell carcinoma. Each CDR3 is given with its conserved first and last residue. The D gene is left open where the match is weak. Expanded clones are given a class, and other clones once, few, many or no size at all.

clone_size	v_call	j_call	d_call	cdr3_aa	cdr3_nt
NA	TRBV4-1	TRBJ2-1	TRBD2	CASSPGLAGYNEQFF	TGCGCCAGCAGCCCGGGACTAGCGGGATACAATGAGCAGTTCTTC
NA	TRBV6-5	TRBJ1-2	NA	CAVRGDYGYTF	TGTGCCGTGAGGGGGGACTATGGCTACACCTTC
few	TRBV19	TRBJ1-5	NA	CASTDSGGASNQPQHF	TGTGCCAGTACCGATTCGGGAGGCGCCAGCAATCAGCCCCAGCATTTT
NA	TRBV6-6	TRBJ2-7	NA	CASSYSSRVHEQYF	TGTGCCAGCAGTTACTCCTCCAGGGTCCACGAGCAGTACTTC
NA	TRBV4-3	TRBJ2-7	NA	CASSQDLPYEQYF	TGCGCCAGCAGCCAAGATCTCCCCTACGAGCAGTACTTC
NA	TRBV28	TRBJ2-1	NA	CASSHHTAKVEQFF	TGTGCCAGCAGTCATCACACTGCCAAGGTGGAGCAGTTCTTC
NA	TRBV6-1	TRBJ1-5	NA	CASLTAHSNQPQHF	TGTGCCAGTCTTACAGCGCATAGCAATCAGCCCCAGCATTTT
NA	TRBV7-6	TRBJ1-3	NA	CASSTGTPDVSGNTIYF	TGTGCCAGCAGCACCGGGACACCGGACGTCTCTGGAAACACCATATATTTT
NA	TRBV5-1	TRBJ2-1	NA	CASSLAGEQFF	TGCGCCAGCAGCTTGGCCGGGGAGCAGTTCTTC
NA	TRBV29-1	TRBJ2-7	NA	CSVESSGRYEQYF	TGCAGCGTTGAATCGTCAGGGAGATACGAGCAGTACTTC
NA	TRBV2	TRBJ2-1	TRBD2	CASSTLPREDYNEQFF	TGTGCCAGCTCTACCCTCCCACGGGAGGACTACAATGAGCAGTTCTTC
NA	TRBV5-6	TRBJ2-1	NA	CASSLGGAEQFF	TGTGCCAGCAGCTTGGGGGGAGCTGAGCAGTTCTTC
NA	TRBV11-2	TRBJ2-3	NA	CASSLRHLQRRSADTQYF	TGTGCCAGCAGCTTGCGCCACCTCCAGAGACGCAGCGCAGATACGCAGTATTTT
NA	TRBV29-1	TRBJ2-3	NA	CSVDGGSGDTQYF	TGCAGCGTTGATGGAGGGAGTGGAGATACGCAGTATTTT
NA	TRBV2	TRBJ2-1	TRBD2	CASSEGWGGVFRNEQFF	TGTGCCAGCAGTGAAGGTTGGGGGGGAGTGTTTAGGAATGAGCAGTTCTTC
NA	TRBV4-1	TRBJ2-1	TRBD2	CASSHRAGGLYNEQFF	TGCGCCAGCAGCCACCGGGCGGGAGGGTTATACAATGAGCAGTTCTTC
NA	TRBV27	TRBJ2-1	NA	CASSPRTASYNEQFF	TGTGCCAGCAGTCCCCGGACAGCATCCTACAATGAGCAGTTCTTC
once	TRBV21-1	TRBJ2-7	NA	CASSNLVRGQGAPTSYEQYF	TGTGCCAGCAGCAATCTAGTTCGGGGACAGGGGGCTCCAACCTCCTACGAGCAGTACTTC
NA	TRBV18	TRBJ2-5	TRBD2	CASSPLSGSRETQYF	TGTGCCAGCTCACCACTCAGCGGGAGTCGAGAGACCCAGTACTTC
NA	TRBV21-1	TRBJ1-2	NA	CASHEGGENYGYTF	TGTGCCAGCCACGAAGGGGGAGAGAACTATGGCTACACCTTC
once	TRBV7-6	TRBJ2-7	TRBD1	CASRPQGGPYEQYF	TGTGCCAGCAGACCACAGGGGGGACCCTACGAGCAGTACTTC
NA	TRBV7-2	TRBJ1-2	NA	CASSLPGGGRGYTF	TGTGCCAGCAGCTTACCGGGGGGCGGGCGTGGCTACACCTTC
NA	TRBV9	TRBJ2-1	NA	CASSVRAAGSYNEQFF	TGTGCCAGCAGCGTGCGGGCGGCGGGTTCCTACAATGAGCAGTTCTTC
NA	TRBV28	TRBJ2-3	NA	CASLAWESDTQYF	TGTGCCAGCCTTGCGTGGGAATCAGATACGCAGTATTTT
NA	TRBV19	TRBJ2-5	NA	CASSRGAGGQETQYF	TGTGCCAGTAGTAGGGGGGCAGGGGGACAAGAGACCCAGTACTTC
NA	TRBV9	TRBJ2-1	TRBD2	CASSVTILAASGDNEQFF	TGTGCCAGCAGCGTGACCATACTAGCGGCTTCTGGGGACAATGAGCAGTTCTTC
few	TRBV5-6	TRBJ2-7	TRBD1	CASSRTGTNPSYEQYF	TGTGCCAGCAGCCGGACAGGGACCAATCCTTCCTACGAGCAGTACTTC
NA	TRBV25-1	TRBJ1-5	NA	CARAPTAVYSNQPQHF	TGTGCCAGAGCACCAACCGCCGTATATAGCAATCAGCCCCAGCATTTT
NA	TRBV30	TRBJ1-5	NA	CAWSLGRVGQPQHF	TGTGCCTGGAGCCTAGGCCGGGTAGGACAGCCCCAGCATTTT
NA	TRBV7-2	TRBJ2-7	NA	CASSLGAGLSYEQYF	TGTGCCAGCAGCTTAGGGGCGGGCCTCTCCTACGAGCAGTACTTC
NA	TRBV19	TRBJ2-7	NA	CASSIRGEAEQYF	TGTGCCAGTAGTATACGAGGGGAGGCCGAGCAGTACTTC
NA	TRBV6-5	TRBJ2-7	TRBD2	CASSRASGSYEQYF	TGTGCCAGCAGTCGTGCTAGCGGGAGTTACGAGCAGTACTTC
NA	TRBV12-5	TRBJ1-4	NA	CASGLAPTNEKLFF	TGTGCTAGTGGTTTAGCCCCCACTAATGAAAAACTGTTTTTT
NA	TRBV6-6	TRBJ2-1	TRBD2	CASSTGTSYYEQFF	TGTGCCAGCAGTACCGGGACTAGCTATTATGAGCAGTTCTTC
few	TRBV13	TRBJ2-2	TRBD2	CASRLAVKTGELFF	TGTGCCAGCAGGCTAGCGGTGAAGACCGGGGAGCTGTTTTTT
NA	TRBV7-2	TRBJ1-1	NA	CASSSPGRGAFF	TGTGCCAGCAGCTCTCCGGGACGTGGAGCTTTCTTT
NA	TRBV19	TRBJ2-3	NA	CATTPEEGHTDTQYF	TGTGCCACCACCCCCGAAGAGGGCCACACAGATACGCAGTATTTT
NA	TRBV21-1	TRBJ1-1	NA	CASSKVTGTGTVPRRKAFF	TGTGCCAGCAGCAAAGTTACCGGGACAGGGACGGTTCCAAGGCGAAAAGCTTTCTTT
NA	TRBV10-1	TRBJ2-5	TRBD1	CASSTDRDGETQYF	TGCGCCAGCAGTACTGACAGGGACGGAGAGACCCAGTACTTC
NA	TRBV25-1	TRBJ2-7	NA	CASSLVTRIHEQYF	TGTGCCAGCTCTCTGGTCACACGCATCCACGAGCAGTACTTC
NA	TRBV4-1	TRBJ1-5	TRBD1	CASSLRQGAAQPQHF	TGCGCCAGCAGCTTAAGACAGGGGGCGGCTCAGCCCCAGCATTTT
NA	TRBV7-2	TRBJ2-5	TRBD2	CASSLAGGRETQYF	TGTGCCAGCAGCTTAGCGGGAGGGCGAGAGACCCAGTACTTC
NA	TRBV5-1	TRBJ1-1	NA	CASSLAFWSRRAFF	TGCGCCAGCAGCTTGGCCTTCTGGTCCCGGAGGGCTTTCTTT
NA	TRBV9	TRBJ2-7	TRBD2	CASSVEAGGPYEQYF	TGTGCCAGCAGCGTAGAGGCGGGAGGGCCCTACGAGCAGTACTTC
NA	TRBV10-3	TRBJ2-1	NA	CAISDRVGVYNEQFF	TGTGCCATCAGTGACAGGGTGGGGGTTTACAATGAGCAGTTCTTC
NA	TRBV11-2	TRBJ2-4	TRBD1	CASSLEGQGRAKNIQYF	TGTGCCAGCAGCTTAGAAGGACAGGGCCGAGCCAAAAACATTCAGTACTTC
NA	TRBV11-3	TRBJ2-1	NA	CASSPQPTGDEQFF	TGTGCCAGCAGCCCCCAACCGACGGGGGATGAGCAGTTCTTC
few	TRBV19	TRBJ1-2	NA	CASSNPGLKYGYTF	TGTGCCAGTAGTAATCCGGGACTGAAGTATGGCTACACCTTC
NA	TRBV30	TRBJ2-5	NA	CAWSVGAQETQYF	TGTGCCTGGAGTGTAGGGGCCCAAGAGACCCAGTACTTC
NA	TRBV7-3	TRBJ2-1	TRBD2	CASSITSRGPSGRGSYNEQFF	TGTGCCAGCAGCATAACTTCAAGGGGCCCTAGCGGGAGGGGATCCTACAATGAGCAGTTCTTC
few	TRBV10-3	TRBJ1-5	NA	CATHRDNNQPQHF	TGTGCCACCCACCGGGACAACAATCAGCCCCAGCATTTT
NA	TRBV6-6	TRBJ2-1	NA	CASSQGPFNEQFF	TGTGCCAGCAGCCAGGGACCATTCAATGAGCAGTTCTTC
NA	TRBV5-1	TRBJ2-2	NA	CASRDSPNTGELFF	TGCGCCAGCCGCGACAGCCCTAACACCGGGGAGCTGTTTTTT